Following are 4 T cell receptor beta chains from one sample sequenced in a study of blood T cell repertoires in COVID-19. Method: immunoSEQ multiplex PCR; TCRdb's copy keeps in-frame clones and lacks some. The table records 150,000 to 200,000 clones, just under 90% of them present only once. Sequenced sample: peripheral blood. The receptors stem from a woman between 18 and 30 years old who had recovered from COVID-19.

The chain employs TRBV2 and TRBJ1-2; tentative D call: TRBD1 (5 bases). CDR3 length: 13 residues. V lost 10 bases to trimming and J lost 3 bases, with 15 bases between them. Germline-derived CDR1 and CDR2 are SNHLY and FYNNEI. CDR3: CAKRGREDYGYTF. The CDR3 region has the DNA TGTGCCAAACGGGGGAGGGAAGACTATGGCTACACCTTC.

The CDR3 coding sequence is TGTGCCAGCAGCTTTGGCGGACAGGTGAACACTGAAGCTTTCTTT. The encoded protein is CASSFGGQVNTEAFF. The rearrangement links TRBV5-4 to TRBJ1-1; 7 nucleotides match TRBD1. The V and J ends lost 2 bases and 0 bases, in that order; junction bases with no gene match: 4. This CDR3 has 15 residues. Germline values: CDR1 SGHNT, CDR2 YYREEE (reference sequence).

This clone has only one observation. The rearrangement links TRBV29-1 to TRBJ2-7; 8 bases line up with TRBD2. Germline loops: CDR1 SQVTM, CDR2 ANQGSEA. This CDR3 comprises 12 residues. Unmatched junction bases numbered 6, after V lost 5 bases and J lost 6 bases. CDR3 nucleotide sequence: TGCAGCGTTCTTCTCGGGGGGGGCGAGCAGTACGTC. Protein: CSVLLGGGEQYV.

The chain couples TRBV13 to TRBJ2-3; D might be TRBD2 (6 bases). The V end was cut by 5 bases, the J end by 10 bases, with 13 bases between. This CDR3 is 12 amino acids long. The V gene's germline CDR1 is PRHDT and CDR2 FYEKMQ (reference sequence). The CDR3 sequence: CASSRGTHPQYF. The CDR3 region has the DNA TGTGCCAGCAGCCGGGGGACCCATCCGCAGTATTTT.